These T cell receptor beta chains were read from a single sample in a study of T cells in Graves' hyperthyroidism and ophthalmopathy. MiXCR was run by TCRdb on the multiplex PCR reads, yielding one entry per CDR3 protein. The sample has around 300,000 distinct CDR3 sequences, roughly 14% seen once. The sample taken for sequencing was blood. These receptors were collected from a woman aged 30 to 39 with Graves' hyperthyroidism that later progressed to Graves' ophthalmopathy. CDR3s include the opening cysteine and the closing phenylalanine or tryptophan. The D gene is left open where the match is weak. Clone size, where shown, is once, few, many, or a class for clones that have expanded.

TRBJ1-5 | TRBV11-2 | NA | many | CASSLWGNQPQHF | TGTGCCAGCAGCTTGTGGGGCAATCAGCCCCAGCATTTT
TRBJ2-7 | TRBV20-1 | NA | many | CSARDPYNYYEQYF | TGCAGTGCTAGAGATCCTTACAATTACTACGAGCAGTACTTC
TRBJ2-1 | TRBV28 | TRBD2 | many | CASSSPGLAGVGNEQFF | TGTGCCAGCAGTTCCCCGGGACTAGCGGGAGTAGGCAATGAGCAGTTCTTC
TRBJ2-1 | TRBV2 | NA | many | CASRLNRVSYNEQFF | TGTGCCAGCAGACTAAACAGGGTCTCCTACAATGAGCAGTTCTTC
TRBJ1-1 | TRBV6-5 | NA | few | CASSYGEMNTEAFF | TGTGCCAGCAGTTACGGGGAGATGAACACTGAAGCTTTCTTT
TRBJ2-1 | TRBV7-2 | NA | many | CASSLGFGREQFF | TGTGCCAGCAGCTTAGGGTTTGGTCGTGAGCAGTTCTTC
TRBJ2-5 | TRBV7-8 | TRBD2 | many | CASSPRGERETQYF | TGTGCCAGCAGCCCGCGGGGGGAGAGGGAGACCCAGTACTTC
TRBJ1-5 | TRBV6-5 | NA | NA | CASSYINQPRHF | TGTGCCAGCAGTTACATCAATCAGCCCCGGCATTTT
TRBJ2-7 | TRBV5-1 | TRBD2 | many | CASSSQTSGSYDEQYF | TGCGCCAGCAGCTCTCAAACTAGCGGGAGTTACGACGAGCAGTACTTC
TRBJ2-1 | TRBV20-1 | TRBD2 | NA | CSARDLLAGGYEQFF | TGCAGTGCTAGAGATCTCCTAGCGGGAGGGTATGAGCAGTTCTTC
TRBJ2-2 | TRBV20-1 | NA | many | CSVSEQGRVTGELFF | TGCAGTGTTAGTGAACAGGGGAGGGTCACCGGGGAGCTGTTTTTT
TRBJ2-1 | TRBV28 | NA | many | CASSPQGSSYNEQFF | TGTGCCAGCAGTCCACAGGGAAGCTCCTACAATGAGCAGTTCTTC
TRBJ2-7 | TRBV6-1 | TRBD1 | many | CASSYDRVHEQYF | TGTGCCAGCAGCTACGACAGGGTCCACGAGCAGTACTTC
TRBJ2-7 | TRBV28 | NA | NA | CASSFFDRRAYEQYF | TGTGCCAGCAGTTTCTTCGACAGGCGCGCCTACGAGCAGTACTTC
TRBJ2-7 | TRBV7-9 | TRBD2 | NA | CASSRSGTRSLGDEQYF | TGTGCCAGCAGCCGATCCGGGACTAGGAGCCTTGGGGACGAGCAGTACTTC
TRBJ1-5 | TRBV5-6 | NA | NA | CASSTYQGWDQPQHF | TGTGCCAGCAGCACATATCAGGGTTGGGATCAGCCCCAGCATTTT
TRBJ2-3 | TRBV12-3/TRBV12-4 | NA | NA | CASSPGHRRGTQYF | TGTGCCAGCAGTCCGGGACACCGGAGAGGTACGCAGTATTTT
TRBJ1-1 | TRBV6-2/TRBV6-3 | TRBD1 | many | CASSPGQGPIRRDTEAFF | TGTGCCAGCAGTCCCGGACAGGGGCCCATCAGGCGGGACACTGAAGCTTTCTTT
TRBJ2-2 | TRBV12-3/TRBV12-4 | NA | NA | CASSLTGARGELFF | TGTGCCAGCAGTTTAACAGGAGCCCGCGGGGAGCTGTTTTTT
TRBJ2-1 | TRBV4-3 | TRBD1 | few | CASSQGDRGVDEQFF | TGCGCCAGCAGCCAGGGGGACAGGGGGGTCGATGAGCAGTTCTTC
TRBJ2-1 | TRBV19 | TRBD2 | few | CASSTLAGSYNEQFF | TGTGCCAGTAGTACGCTAGCGGGTTCCTACAATGAGCAGTTCTTC
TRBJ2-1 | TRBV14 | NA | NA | CASSQMAASSYNEQFF | TGTGCCAGCAGCCAAATGGCTGCGTCCTCCTACAATGAGCAGTTCTTC
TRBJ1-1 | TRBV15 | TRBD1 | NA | CATSTTGDTMNTEAFF | TGTGCCACCAGCACAACAGGGGATACTATGAACACTGAAGCTTTCTTT
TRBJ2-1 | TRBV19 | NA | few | CASSIEYLVNSNEQFF | TGTGCCAGTAGTATAGAGTACCTAGTGAATAGCAATGAGCAGTTCTTC
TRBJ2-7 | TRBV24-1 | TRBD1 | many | CATIRDRVPEQYF | TGTGCCACCATTCGGGACAGGGTACCCGAGCAGTACTTC
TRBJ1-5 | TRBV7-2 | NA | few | CASSLGSYGQPQHF | TGTGCCAGCAGCTTAGGATCCTATGGGCAGCCCCAGCATTTT
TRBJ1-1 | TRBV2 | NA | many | CASSSKPNTEAFF | TGTGCCAGCAGTTCAAAGCCGAACACTGAAGCTTTCTTT
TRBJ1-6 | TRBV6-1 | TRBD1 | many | CASSGSPGQLNSPLHF | TGTGCCAGCAGTGGCTCCCCGGGACAGCTTAATTCACCCCTCCACTTT
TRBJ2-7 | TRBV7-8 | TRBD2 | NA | CASSPESTGGGYEQYF | TGTGCCAGCAGCCCCGAGTCTACGGGGGGTGGGTACGAGCAGTACTTC